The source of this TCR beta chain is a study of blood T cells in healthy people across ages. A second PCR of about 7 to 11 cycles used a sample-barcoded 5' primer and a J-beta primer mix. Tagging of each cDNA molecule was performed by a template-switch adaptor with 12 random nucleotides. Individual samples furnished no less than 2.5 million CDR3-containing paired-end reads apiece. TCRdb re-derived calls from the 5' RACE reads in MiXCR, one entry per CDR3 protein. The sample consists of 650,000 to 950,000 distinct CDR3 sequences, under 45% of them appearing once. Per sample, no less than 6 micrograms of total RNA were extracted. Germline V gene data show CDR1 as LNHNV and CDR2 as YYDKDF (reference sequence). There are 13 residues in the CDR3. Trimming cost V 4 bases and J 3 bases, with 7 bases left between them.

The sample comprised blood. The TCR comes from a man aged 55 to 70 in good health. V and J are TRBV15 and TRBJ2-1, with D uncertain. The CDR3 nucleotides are TGTGCCACCAGCATCGGTGTCTACAATGAGCAGTTCTTC. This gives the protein CATSIGVYNEQFF.